Listed below are T cell receptor beta chains from one sample, sequenced in a study of shared clonotypes between healthy human individuals. This table comes from immunoSEQ multiplex PCR, and its TCRdb copy is limited to in-frame clones, with some not included. The table includes 2 million to 2.5 million clones, more than 90% detected once. The sequencing sample was made of naive CD4+ T cells sorted from blood. The receptors shown here come from a man aged 18-30 years in good health. Both conserved end residues are part of each CDR3. The D gene is left open where the match is weak. Size values are once, few and many counts, or a class for expanded clones, and some rows have none.

>TRBV7-2|TRBD2|TRBJ2-3|once
CASSSGLAGDTQYF
TGTGCCAGCAGCTCGGGGCTAGCGGGAGATACGCAGTATTTT
>TRBV21-1|.|TRBJ2-7|.
CASSNRDLYEQYF
TGTGCCAGCAGCAACAGAGATCTCTACGAGCAGTACTTC
>TRBV18|.|TRBJ2-3|.
CASSVGYTDTQYF
TGTGCCAGCTCGGTGGGGTACACAGATACGCAGTATTTT
>TRBV28|.|TRBJ2-3|.
CASSLGGRYTDTQYF
TGTGCCAGCAGCCTGGGCGGCAGATACACAGATACGCAGTATTTT
>TRBV10-1|TRBD2|TRBJ2-1|.
CASSEGLAGSYNEQFF
TGCGCCAGCAGTGAGGGCCTAGCGGGGTCCTACAATGAGCAGTTCTTC
>TRBV30|.|TRBJ1-1|.
CAWSVPGVRTEAFF
TGTGCCTGGAGTGTACCAGGGGTGAGGACTGAAGCTTTCTTT
>TRBV5-1|.|TRBJ1-5|.
CASSLADGIQPQHF
TGCGCCAGCAGCTTGGCTGACGGTATTCAGCCCCAGCATTTT
>TRBV19|TRBD1|TRBJ2-1|.
CASSQTGQAYNEQFF
TGTGCCAGTAGCCAAACGGGACAGGCCTACAATGAGCAGTTCTTC
>TRBV9|TRBD1|TRBJ2-4|few
CASSPRGQPKNIQYF
TGTGCCAGCAGCCCCCGGGGACAGCCCAAAAACATTCAGTACTTC
>TRBV11-2|TRBD1|TRBJ2-3|.
CASMPPGGVGDTQYF
TGTGCCAGCATGCCACCAGGGGGTGTCGGGGATACGCAGTATTTT
>TRBV6-5|TRBD2|TRBJ2-1|.
CASSRTGTSKVQFF
TGTGCCAGCAGCCGAACCGGGACTAGCAAGGTGCAGTTCTTC
>TRBV7-2|TRBD1|TRBJ2-2|few
CASSLGTGVNTGELFF
TGTGCCAGCAGCTTGGGGACAGGGGTTAACACCGGGGAGCTGTTTTTT
>TRBV5-6|.|TRBJ1-2|once
CASSLPGAEDGYTF
TGTGCCAGCAGCCTCCCCGGGGCTGAGGATGGCTACACCTTC
>TRBV18|.|TRBJ1-1|.
CASSPPSGRSTEAFF
TGTGCCAGCTCACCACCGTCAGGGCGGAGCACTGAAGCTTTCTTT
>TRBV2|.|TRBJ1-2|.
CASTPVGGIVGGYTF
TGTGCCAGCACCCCAGTAGGCGGGATTGTAGGTGGCTACACCTTC
>TRBV11-3|TRBD2|TRBJ2-3|once
CASSLGLAGRKADTQYF
TGTGCCAGCAGCTTGGGACTAGCGGGACGGAAGGCAGATACGCAGTATTTT
>TRBV29-1|.|TRBJ2-5|.
CSVEALAETQYF
TGCAGCGTTGAAGCGCTAGCGGAGACCCAGTACTTC
>TRBV18|TRBD1|TRBJ1-5|.
CASSRGQGDQPQHF
TGTGCCAGCTCACGGGGACAGGGCGATCAGCCCCAGCATTTT
>TRBV27|.|TRBJ1-4|.
CASGFRSTIEKLFF
TGTGCCAGTGGTTTCAGGAGCACTATTGAAAAACTGTTTTTT
>TRBV7-9|TRBD2|TRBJ2-3|.
CASRSEREGGTDTQYF
TGTGCCAGCAGAAGCGAGCGGGAGGGCGGCACAGATACGCAGTATTTT
>TRBV5-8|TRBD1|TRBJ1-5|.
CASSSFGTGRAQPQHF
TGTGCCAGCAGCTCCTTCGGGACAGGAAGGGCTCAGCCCCAGCATTTT
>TRBV10-3|.|TRBJ2-2|.
CAISEGRGNTGELFF
TGTGCCATCAGTGAGGGTCGTGGGAACACCGGGGAGCTGTTTTTT
>TRBV4-1|TRBD2|TRBJ2-4|.
CASSQLSGGAKNIQYF
TGCGCCAGCAGCCAACTAAGCGGGGGTGCCAAAAACATTCAGTACTTC
>TRBV10-1|.|TRBJ1-2|.
CASSEGTDYGYTF
TGCGCCAGCAGTGAAGGGACGGACTATGGCTACACCTTC
>TRBV27|TRBD1|TRBJ1-2|once
CASSPRDRAYYGYTF
TGTGCCAGCAGTCCCCGGGACAGGGCCTACTATGGCTACACCTTC
>TRBV7-8|TRBD2|TRBJ2-7|.
CASSSRDYVDEQYF
TGTGCCAGCAGCTCCCGGGACTATGTGGACGAGCAGTACTTC
>TRBV9|.|TRBJ1-5|.
CASSVEDGTYSNQPQHF
TGTGCCAGCAGCGTAGAGGACGGCACTTATAGCAATCAGCCCCAGCATTTT
>TRBV28|.|TRBJ1-2|.
CASSLSPDGYTF
TGTGCCAGCAGTCTCTCCCCAGATGGCTACACCTTC
>TRBV7-9|TRBD1|TRBJ2-3|.
CASSRGQDTDTQYF
TGTGCCAGCAGCCGCGGACAGGACACAGATACGCAGTATTTT
>TRBV9|TRBD1|TRBJ2-2|.
CASSATGGTKSTGELFF
TGTGCCAGCAGCGCCACAGGGGGAACTAAGAGCACCGGGGAGCTGTTTTTT
>TRBV29-1|.|TRBJ2-5|.
CSQTKLIGETQYF
TGCAGCCAAACAAAACTAATTGGTGAGACCCAGTACTTC
>TRBV6-5|.|TRBJ2-7|.
CASSLTSGAYEQYF
TGTGCCAGCAGTTTAACCAGTGGAGCCTACGAGCAGTACTTC
>TRBV19|TRBD1|TRBJ1-1|.
CASSGLDRGSYTEAFF
TGTGCCAGTAGTGGATTGGACAGGGGGTCGTACACTGAAGCTTTCTTT
>TRBV7-9|.|TRBJ1-2|.
CASSLDGPSDGYTF
TGTGCCAGCAGCTTAGACGGACCCAGCGATGGCTACACCTTC
>TRBV25-1|TRBD1|TRBJ2-6|.
CASSASPGTGSGANVLTF
TGTGCCAGCAGTGCAAGTCCCGGGACAGGGTCTGGGGCCAACGTCCTGACTTTC
>TRBV9|TRBD2|TRBJ2-5|.
CASSQGLAGAETQYF
TGTGCCAGCAGCCAGGGACTAGCGGGAGCCGAGACCCAGTACTTC
>TRBV6-6|.|TRBJ2-7|.
CASSYSRDIYEQYF
TGTGCCAGCAGTTACTCCCGGGACATCTACGAGCAGTACTTC
>TRBV9|.|TRBJ2-5|.
CASSATGPGLQETQYF
TGTGCCAGCAGCGCCACCGGGCCAGGGCTCCAAGAGACCCAGTACTTC
>TRBV7-2|TRBD1|TRBJ1-2|.
CASSLQGATSYGYTF
TGTGCCAGCAGCTTACAGGGGGCGACGAGCTATGGCTACACCTTC
>TRBV10-3|TRBD2|TRBJ2-7|.
CAISETSGSIYEQYF
TGTGCCATCAGCGAAACTAGCGGGAGTATCTACGAGCAGTACTTC
>TRBV5-1|TRBD1|TRBJ2-4|.
CASSPTGGNIQYF
TGCGCCAGCAGCCCGACAGGGGGAAACATTCAGTACTTC
>TRBV2|.|TRBJ1-4|.
CASSPGNGEKLFF
TGTGCCAGCAGCCCTGGGAATGGCGAAAAACTGTTTTTT
>TRBV27|.|TRBJ2-7|.
CASISLGGEQYF
TGTGCCAGCATCAGCCTCGGGGGCGAGCAGTACTTC
>TRBV5-1|.|TRBJ2-3|.
CASATPGQSTDTQYF
TGCGCCAGTGCGACCCCTGGACAGAGCACAGATACGCAGTATTTT
>TRBV18|.|TRBJ1-2|.
CASSPPVREFGYTF
TGTGCCAGCTCACCACCGGTCAGGGAGTTTGGCTACACCTTC